Given below is one T cell receptor (beta chain) in context. The antigen remains unidentified. The data were obtained in a study of STAT5B mutations in CD4+ large granular lymphocyte leukemia. Turning to the study itself: Among healthy donors, a particular HLA allele went with more CDR3 'QG' motifs.

General study findings and limits: Without putative leukemic clones, patient CD4-sorted repertoires remained more clonal than healthy CD4+ repertoires.

Only in-frame clones appear in the TCRdb table, and some are missing; sequencing was by immunoSEQ multiplex PCR. The repertoire holds roughly 48,000 clones, around 70% seen once, with 1.5% in the top ten. CDR3 size: 16 residues. Germline V gives CDR1 SNHLY, CDR2 FYNNEI. Trimming left V 4 bases short and J 2 bases short, with 15 bases between. The sequence was obtained from a human donor in good health. The sequenced sample was CD4+ T cells from blood buffy coats. This sequence joins TRBV2 and TRBJ1-3; D uncertain. This CDR3 is CASSAKGNRPGNTIYF. CDR3 DNA: TGTGCCAGCAGTGCCAAGGGAAATAGGCCTGGAAACACCATATATTTT.